Detailed here is one T cell receptor (beta chain). The sample comes from a study of blood T cell repertoires in COVID-19. V was trimmed by 4 bases and J by 0 bases, leaving 11 bases between them. Germline loops: CDR1 SNHLY, CDR2 FYNNEI. The CDR3 runs to 15 residues. Individuals aged roughly 18 to 90 years were recruited from around 22 US areas. Participant-given clinical history determined each cohort assignment. In the original processing: Reference gene primers were amplified, and this amplification served to estimate nucleated cell counts. Assay used: immunoSEQ multiplex PCR; TCRdb lists only in-frame clones, some missing. V, J and clone size are taken as reported in that table, and D and trimming were inferred from the DNA itself. Of about 320,000 clones detected, about nine tenths appear once; the ten largest clones hold around 2.7%.

The chain employs TRBV2 and TRBJ2-3; D unresolved. The source of this sequence is a man in his sixties who had recovered from COVID-19. What was sequenced was PBMCs or T cells enriched from blood (not recorded which). As DNA, the CDR3 is TGTGCCAGCAGTGGCGCCGGAGCTAGCACAGATACGCAGTATTTT. Its protein is CASSGAGASTDTQYF.